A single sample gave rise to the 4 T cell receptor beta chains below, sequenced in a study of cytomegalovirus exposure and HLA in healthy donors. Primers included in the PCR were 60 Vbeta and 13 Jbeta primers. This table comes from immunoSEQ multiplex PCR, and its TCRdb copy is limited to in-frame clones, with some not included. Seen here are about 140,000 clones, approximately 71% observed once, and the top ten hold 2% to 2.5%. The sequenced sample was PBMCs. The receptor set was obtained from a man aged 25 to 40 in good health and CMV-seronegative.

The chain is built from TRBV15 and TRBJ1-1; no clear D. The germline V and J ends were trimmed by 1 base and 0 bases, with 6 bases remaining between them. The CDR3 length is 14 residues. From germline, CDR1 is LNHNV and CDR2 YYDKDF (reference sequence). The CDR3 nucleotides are TGTGCCACCAGCAGAGTACAGCTGAACACTGAAGCTTTCTTT. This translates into CATSRVQLNTEAFF. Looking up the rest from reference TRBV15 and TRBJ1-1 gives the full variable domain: DAMVIQNPRYQVTQFGKPVTLSCSQTLNHNVMYWYQQKSSQAPKLLFHYYDKDFNNEADTPDNFQSRRPNTSFCFLDIRSPGLGDTAMYLCATSRVQLNTEAFFGQGTRLTVV.

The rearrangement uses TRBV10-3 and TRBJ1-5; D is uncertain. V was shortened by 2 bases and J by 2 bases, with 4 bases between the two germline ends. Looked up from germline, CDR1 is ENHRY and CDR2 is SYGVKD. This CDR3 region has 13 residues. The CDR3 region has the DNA TGTGCCATCAGTGAGGAGGGCAATCAGCCCCAGCATTTT. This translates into CAISEEGNQPQHF.

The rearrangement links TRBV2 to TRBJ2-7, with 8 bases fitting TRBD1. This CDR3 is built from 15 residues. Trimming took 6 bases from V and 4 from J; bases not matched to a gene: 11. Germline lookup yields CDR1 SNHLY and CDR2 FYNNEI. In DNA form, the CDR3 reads TGTGCCAGCAGGGAACAGGGGGTCCGCTCGTACGAGCAGTACTTC. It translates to CASREQGVRSYEQYF.

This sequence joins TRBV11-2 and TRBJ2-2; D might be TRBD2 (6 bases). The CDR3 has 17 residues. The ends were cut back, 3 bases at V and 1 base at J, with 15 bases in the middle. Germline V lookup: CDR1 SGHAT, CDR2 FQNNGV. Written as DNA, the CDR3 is TGTGCCAGCAGCTTGGGGGGTTCCACCTTGAACACCGGGGAGCTGTTTTTT. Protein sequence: CASSLGGSTLNTGELFF.